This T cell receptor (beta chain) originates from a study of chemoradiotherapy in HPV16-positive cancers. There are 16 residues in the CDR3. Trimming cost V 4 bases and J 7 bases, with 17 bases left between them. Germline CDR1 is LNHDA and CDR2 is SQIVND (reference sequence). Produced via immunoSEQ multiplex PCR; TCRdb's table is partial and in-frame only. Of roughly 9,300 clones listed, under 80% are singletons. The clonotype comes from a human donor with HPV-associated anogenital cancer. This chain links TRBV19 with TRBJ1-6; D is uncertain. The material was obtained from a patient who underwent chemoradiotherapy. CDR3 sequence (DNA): TGTGCCAGTAGTACCCGGCCGGAATTACTAAATTCACCCCTCCACTTT. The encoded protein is CASSTRPELLNSPLHF.